What follows describes a single T cell receptor beta chain. An input of roughly 0.5 to 1 ug of RNA was subjected to reverse transcription using random hexamers. TCRdb fed the immunoSEQ multiplex PCR reads into MiXCR, producing one record per CDR3 protein. The sample lists 210,000 or so distinct CDR3 sequences, approximately 94% occurring once. These data belong to a study of CD8 T cells in Susac syndrome. The CDR3 sequence is 12 residues long. The germline V gene has CDR1 GTSNPN and CDR2 SVGIG (reference sequence). V was clipped by 0 bases and J by 12 bases, with 15 bases between them. This rearrangement joins TRBV30 to TRBJ2-7; the D is unclear. The sequenced sample consisted of CD4+ T cells from PBMCs. The TCR sequence derives from a human donor with Susac syndrome. CDR3 in DNA: TGTGCCTGGAGTGTACGGGCAGGTCTAATGTACTTC. It is translated as CAWSVRAGLMYF.